This T cell receptor (beta chain) was retrieved from a study of response to subunit inactivated influenza vaccine. Points from the study as a whole: There was a suggestion from the authors that each seasonal influenza vaccination recruits few new T cells.

About this clonotype: Its antigen is unidentified.

One entry per CDR3 protein, called by TCRdb with MiXCR from the RT-PCR reads. The table records approximately 290,000 distinct CDR3 sequences, roughly 22% of them present only once. This CDR3 region has 14 residues. The J gene is TRBJ2-7, the V gene TRBV21-1; the table's D gene call, TRBD1, was not cross checked with the DNA. TRBV21-1 is given as a pseudogene. This clonotype originated in a man between 50 and 69 years old who received an inactivated influenza vaccine. Sequences were derived from PBMCs from blood, sampled approximately 22 months after vaccination. The CDR3 DNA reads TGTGCCAGCAGCAAAGACAGGGGTACCTACGAGCAGTACTTC. Protein sequence: CASSKDRGTYEQYF.